Reported below is one T cell receptor beta chain. Its antigen is still unknown. The entry originates in a study of OX40 agonist ivuxolimab in advanced cancers. Study details: Given to patients was ivuxolimab, an agonistic anti-OX40 (CD134) antibody. Study outcomes and limitations: Among the lowest peripheral clonal expansion occurred in 0.1-3.0 mg/kg partial responders.

V shed 3 bases and J shed 7 bases, with 7 bases lying between them. The CDR3 extends over 12 amino acids. The germline V gene encodes CDR1 SGHRS and CDR2 YFSETQ. Produced via immunoSEQ multiplex PCR; TCRdb's table is partial and in-frame only. Altogether 40,000 to 50,000 clones are present, 86% being singletons, with the ten largest covering about 12%. The material sequenced was CD4+ or CD8+ T cells sorted from blood, taken in a trial of the OX40 agonist ivuxolimab. The sequence came from an adult with an advanced solid tumor such as melanoma, head and neck, liver or kidney cancer. J is TRBJ2-2 and V is TRBV5-1; weak D call: TRBD2 (5 bases). DNA for the CDR3: TGCGCCAGCAGCTCGACTAACGGGGAGCTGTTTTTT. Its protein is CASSSTNGELFF.